The 20 T cell receptor beta chains below were found in one sample sequenced in a study of cytomegalovirus exposure and HLA in healthy donors. Primers included in the PCR were 60 Vbeta and 13 Jbeta primers. Profiled with immunoSEQ multiplex PCR; TCRdb holds only in-frame clones, not every one. The data show approximately 100,000 clones, with roughly 80% seen just once and approximately 3.7% held by the top ten. The sample taken for sequencing was PBMCs. Every receptor here comes from a man between 60 and 70 years old in good health and CMV-seronegative.

V and J are TRBV30 and TRBJ2-7; maybe TRBD1 (5 bases). The V and J ends lost 0 bases and 5 bases respectively, with 17 bases between them. From germline, CDR1 is GTSNPN and CDR2 SVGIG (reference sequence). The length of the CDR3 is 15 residues. CDR3 amino acids: CAWSVVDAGHDEQYV. In DNA, the CDR3 is TGTGCCTGGAGTGTAGTGGACGCAGGACATGACGAGCAGTACGTC.

This CDR3 reads CASSGWGRISGGLNNEQFF. The CDR3 DNA is TGTGCCAGCAGTGGTTGGGGACGGATCAGCGGGGGACTTAACAATGAGCAGTTCTTC. The rearrangement uses TRBV6-1 and TRBJ2-1, with 8 positions matching TRBD2. Germline V gives CDR1 MNHNS, CDR2 SASEGT. Trimming at V came to 4 bases and at J to 5 bases, leaving 19 bases not matched to a gene. The CDR3 extends over 19 amino acids.

This chain joins TRBV7-2 and TRBJ2-5; TRBD2 aligns across 7 bases. The V and J ends lost 5 bases and 5 bases, in that order; junction bases with no gene match: 11. The CDR3 spans 15 residues. Germline-derived CDR1 and CDR2 are SGHTA and FQGNSA. In nucleotides, the CDR3 is TGTGCCAGCAGCATCCAACGGGGGGAGGCGGAGACCCAGTACTTC. Amino acid sequence: CASSIQRGEAETQYF.

The rearrangement joins TRBV6-6 to TRBJ2-6, with 7 nucleotides matching TRBD1. Germline CDR1 is MNHNY and CDR2 is SVGAGI (reference sequence). This CDR3 has 15 residues. Trimming cost V 6 bases and J 2 bases; bases outside gene matches: 4. The CDR3: CASSPGQAGANVLTF. As DNA, the CDR3 is TGTGCCAGCAGCCCTGGACAGGCTGGGGCCAACGTCCTGACTTTC.

The V and J genes are TRBV10-3 and TRBJ2-7; maybe TRBD1 (6 bases). Trimming cost V 2 bases and J 6 bases, with 14 bases left between them. The CDR3 totals 14 residues. CDR1 ENHRY and CDR2 SYGVKD come from the germline V gene. The CDR3 DNA reads as TGTGCCATCAGTGAGAGAGCAGGGGATAGCGAGCAGTACTTC. It specifies CAISERAGDSEQYF.

This clone came up a few times. The chain links TRBV12-5 to TRBJ2-1, with D hard to call. The CDR3 has 16 residues. The V and J ends lost 5 bases and 0 bases respectively, with 14 bases between them. CDR1 is LGHNT and CDR2 is FRNRAP in the germline V gene. The CDR3: CASGPPGFSSYNEQFF. CDR3 coding DNA: TGTGCTAGTGGTCCGCCTGGTTTTAGCTCCTACAATGAGCAGTTCTTC. Looking up the rest from reference TRBV12-5 and TRBJ2-1 gives the full variable domain: DARVTQTPRHKVTEMGQEVTMRCQPILGHNTVFWYRQTMMQGLELLAYFRNRAPLDDSGMPKDRFSAEMPDATLATLKIQPSEPRDSAVYFCASGPPGFSSYNEQFFGPGTRLTVL.

The CDR3 loop reads CASRWHSGTSGEDTDTQYF. As DNA, the CDR3 is TGCGCCAGCAGGTGGCATTCCGGGACTAGCGGGGAGGACACAGATACGCAGTATTTT. The V gene is TRBV5-1, the J gene TRBJ2-3; 13 bases agree with TRBD2. V shed 5 bases and J 2 bases; nucleotides not matched to a gene: 14. Germline CDR1 reads SGHRS; CDR2 reads YFSETQ. This CDR3 contains 19 residues.

The gene calls are TRBV28 and TRBJ2-1, with D possibly TRBD2 on 7 matching bases. V was shortened by 2 bases and J by 5 bases, with 13 bases between the two germline ends. The CDR3 has 15 residues. The germline V gene has CDR1 MDHEN and CDR2 SYDVKM. DNA of the CDR3: TGTGCCAGCAGTTTAACGGGGGGCACCAACAATGAGCAGTTCTTC. Translated, it gives CASSLTGGTNNEQFF.

The J gene is TRBJ1-2, the V gene TRBV2; the D is unclear. Trimming stripped 4 bases from V and 1 base from J, with 7 bases between. The CDR3 length is 13 residues. Looked up from germline, CDR1 is SNHLY and CDR2 is FYNNEI. The CDR3 protein is CASSVLLNYGYTF. CDR3 DNA: TGTGCCAGCAGTGTACTTCTTAACTATGGCTACACCTTC.

As regards this clone: At one end the junction does not follow the germline gene, possibly because of a read error. This rearrangement joins TRBV27 to TRBJ1-5, with D maybe TRBD1 (5 bases). Germline V gene sequence: CDR1 MNHEY, CDR2 SMNVEV (reference sequence). This CDR3 comprises 16 residues. This CDR3 reads CASSPAGTFSNQPRHF. The CDR3 DNA follows: TGTGCCAGCAGTCCAGCCGGGACTTTTAGCAATCAGCCCCGGCATTTT.

The rearrangement uses TRBV7-2 and TRBJ2-7; 8 nucleotides agree with TRBD1. After removal of 6 bases from V and 5 bases from J, the junction contained 6 bases not matched to a gene. The CDR3 is made up of 13 amino acids. Germline CDR1 SGHTA, CDR2 FQGNSA. The CDR3 sequence is CASSTLQGDEQYF. DNA for the CDR3: TGTGCCAGCAGTACATTACAGGGGGACGAGCAGTACTTC. Supplemented by reference TRBV7-2 and TRBJ2-7, the full variable domain reads GAGVSQSPSNKVTEKGKDVELRCDPISGHTALYWYRQSLGQGLEFLIYFQGNSAPDKSGLPSDRFSAERTGGSVSTLTIQRTQQEDSAVYLCASSTLQGDEQYFGPGTRLTVT.

In its sample, this clone was seen a few times. The chain carries TRBV4-3 and TRBJ1-4; 9 nucleotides line up with TRBD1. Germline V gene data show CDR1 as LGHNA and CDR2 as YSLEER. Trimming took 3 bases from V and 2 from J; bases not matched to a gene: 10. The CDR3 sequence is 18 residues long. The CDR3 reads CASSHTLWTGETNEKLFF. CDR3 nucleotide sequence: TGCGCCAGCAGCCACACACTTTGGACAGGGGAGACTAATGAAAAACTGTTTTTT.

This clone was recorded a few times. The V gene is TRBV27, the J gene TRBJ1-3, with TRBD1 matching 9 bases. Per germline, CDR1 MNHEY and CDR2 SMNVEV (reference sequence). The CDR3 is made up of 16 amino acids. V lost 6 bases, J lost 2 bases, and 8 bases stayed unmatched. This CDR3 reads CASRLSGTGTGNTIYF. The CDR3, as DNA: TGTGCCAGCAGACTGTCTGGGACAGGGACTGGAAACACCATATATTTT.

The chain carries TRBV6-5 and TRBJ1-1, with a tentative D call TRBD1 (6 bases). Looked up from germline, CDR1 is MNHEY and CDR2 is SVGAGI. V lost 4 bases and J 4 bases, leaving 16 bases between the germline ends. The CDR3 consists of 15 residues. In DNA, the CDR3 is TGTGCCAGCAGTTTCCACATCCGGGGGGCCACTGAAGCTTTCTTT. Protein: CASSFHIRGATEAFF.

The chain joins TRBV5-5 to TRBJ2-1; TRBD2 is a possible D gene (6 bases). V lost 4 bases to trimming and J lost 4 bases, with 15 bases between them. The CDR3 consists of 15 residues. Germline lookup yields CDR1 SGHKS and CDR2 YYEKEE (reference sequence). The CDR3 loop is CASSTLGGVYNEQFF. DNA for the CDR3: TGTGCCAGCAGCACACTGGGGGGAGTATACAATGAGCAGTTCTTC.

The sample holds a few counts of this clone. J is TRBJ2-7 and V is TRBV4-2; D perhaps matches TRBD2 (6 bases). The CDR3 consists of 14 residues. CDR1 is LGHNA and CDR2 is YNFKEQ in the germline V gene. V was clipped by 1 base and J by 6 bases, with 13 bases between them. Here the CDR3 DNA reads TGTGCCAGCAGCCAAGTGGGACGGAGGGGCGAGCAGTACTTC. It yields the protein CASSQVGRRGEQYF.

This sequence joins TRBV5-1 and TRBJ1-1; D remains ambiguous. The CDR3 loop spans 13 amino acids. CDR1 is SGHRS, CDR2 YFSETQ, per germline. Trimming removed 4 bases from V and 3 bases from J, with 10 bases in between. The CDR3 is CASSPIADTEAFF. DNA of the CDR3: TGCGCCAGCAGCCCGATTGCGGACACTGAAGCTTTCTTT.

This clone occurred a few times. The V call is TRBV7-3, the J call TRBJ2-3; 10 bases align to TRBD2. V shed 3 bases and J 2 bases; nucleotides not matched to a gene: 5. This CDR3 spans 16 amino acids. Per the germline V gene, CDR1 is SGHTA and CDR2 is FQGTGA. The CDR3 loop reads CASSLGTSGDTDTQYF. The CDR3 region has the DNA TGTGCCAGCAGCTTGGGTACTAGCGGGGACACAGATACGCAGTATTTT.

V is TRBV27 and J is TRBJ2-1, with TRBD2 matching over 8 bases. CDR3 length: 17 residues. The germline V gene has CDR1 MNHEY and CDR2 SMNVEV (reference sequence). The V segment lost 3 bases and the J segment 0 bases; nucleotides outside the gene matches: 7. DNA for the CDR3: TGTGCCAGCAGTTTCTTATCGGCGGGGGGCTCCTACAATGAGCAGTTCTTC. Amino acids: CASSFLSAGGSYNEQFF.

This CDR3 reads CAWNGGRSGEQYF. The CDR3 DNA is TGTGCCTGGAACGGGGGGCGGTCCGGCGAGCAGTACTTC. The chain carries TRBV30 and TRBJ2-5; D possibly corresponds to TRBD2 (7 bases). TRBJ2-7 matches the DNA end more closely, so the J call is doubtful. This CDR3 is built from 13 residues. Per germline, CDR1 GTSNPN and CDR2 SVGIG (reference sequence).